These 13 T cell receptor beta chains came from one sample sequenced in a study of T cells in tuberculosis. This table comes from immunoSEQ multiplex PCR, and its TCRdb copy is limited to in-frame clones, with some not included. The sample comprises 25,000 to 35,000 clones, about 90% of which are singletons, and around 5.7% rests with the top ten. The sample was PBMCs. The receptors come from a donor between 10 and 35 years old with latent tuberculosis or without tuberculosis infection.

CDR3 residues: CASTTRSSNEKLFF. As DNA, the CDR3 is TGTGCCAGCACGACACGCAGCTCGAATGAAAAACTGTTTTTT. The chain is built from TRBV6-5 and TRBJ1-4; D call uncertain. V was cut by 7 bases and J by 5 bases, with 14 bases left in between. Germline V gene sequence: CDR1 MNHEY, CDR2 SVGAGI. CDR3 size: 14 residues.

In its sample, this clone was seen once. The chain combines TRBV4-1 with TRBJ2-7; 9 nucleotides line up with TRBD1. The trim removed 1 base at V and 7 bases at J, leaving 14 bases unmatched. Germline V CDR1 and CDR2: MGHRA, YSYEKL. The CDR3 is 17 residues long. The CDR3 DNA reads TGCGCCAGCAGCCAAGTACCTCAGGACAGGGGAAATTGGGAGCAGTACTTC. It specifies CASSQVPQDRGNWEQYF.

The CDR3 spells CASSMDRDEQFF. The CDR3, as DNA: TGTGCCAGCAGCATGGACAGGGATGAGCAGTTCTTC. The genes are TRBV9 and TRBJ2-1; 8 nucleotides agree with TRBD1. Trimming at V came to 4 bases and at J to 8 bases, leaving 2 bases not matched to a gene. Germline lookup yields CDR1 SGDLS and CDR2 YYNGEE. This CDR3 spans 12 amino acids.

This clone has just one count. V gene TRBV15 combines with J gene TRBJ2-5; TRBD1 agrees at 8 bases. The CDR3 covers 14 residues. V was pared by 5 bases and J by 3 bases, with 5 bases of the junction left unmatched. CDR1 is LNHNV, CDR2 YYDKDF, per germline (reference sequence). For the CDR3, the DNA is TGTGCCACCAGCGGGTCAGGGGGCGAAGAGACCCAGTACTTC. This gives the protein CATSGSGGEETQYF.

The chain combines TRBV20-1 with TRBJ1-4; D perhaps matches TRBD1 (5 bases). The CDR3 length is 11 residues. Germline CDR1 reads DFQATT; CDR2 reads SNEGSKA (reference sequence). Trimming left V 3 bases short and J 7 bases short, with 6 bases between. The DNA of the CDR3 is TGCAGTGCTAGTAGGGGTGAAAAACTGTTTTTT. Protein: CSASRGEKLFF.

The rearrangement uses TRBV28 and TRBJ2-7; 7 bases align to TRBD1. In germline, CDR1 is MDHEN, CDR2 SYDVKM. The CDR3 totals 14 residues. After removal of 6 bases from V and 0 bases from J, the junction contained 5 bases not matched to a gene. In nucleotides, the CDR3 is TGTGCCAGCAGAGGGACAGACAGCTCCTACGAGCAGTACTTC. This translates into CASRGTDSSYEQYF.

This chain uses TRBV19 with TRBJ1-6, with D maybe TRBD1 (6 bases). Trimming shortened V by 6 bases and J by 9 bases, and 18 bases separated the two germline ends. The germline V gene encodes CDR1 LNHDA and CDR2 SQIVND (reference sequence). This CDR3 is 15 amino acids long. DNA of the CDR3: TGTGCCAGTAGGGCTACAGGGCACGGAGGTTCACCCCTCCACTTT. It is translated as CASRATGHGGSPLHF. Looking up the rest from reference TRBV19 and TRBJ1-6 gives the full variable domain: DGGITQSPKYLFRKEGQNVTLSCEQNLNHDAMYWYRQDPGQGLRLIYYSQIVNDFQKGDIAEGYSVSREKKESFPLTVTSAQKNPTAFYLCASRATGHGGSPLHFGNGTRLTVT.

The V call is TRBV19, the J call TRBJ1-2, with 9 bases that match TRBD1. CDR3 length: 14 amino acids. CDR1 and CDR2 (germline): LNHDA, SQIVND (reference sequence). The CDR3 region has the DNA TGTGCTCTCCGATGGACAGGGGCCGACTATGGCTACACCTTC. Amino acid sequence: CALRWTGADYGYTF.

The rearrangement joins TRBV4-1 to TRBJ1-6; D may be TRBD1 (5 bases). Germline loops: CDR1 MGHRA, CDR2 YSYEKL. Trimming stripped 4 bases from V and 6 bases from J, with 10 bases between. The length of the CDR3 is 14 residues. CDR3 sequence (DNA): TGCGCCAGCAGCCCACAGGTATTTAATTCACCCCTCCACTTT. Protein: CASSPQVFNSPLHF.

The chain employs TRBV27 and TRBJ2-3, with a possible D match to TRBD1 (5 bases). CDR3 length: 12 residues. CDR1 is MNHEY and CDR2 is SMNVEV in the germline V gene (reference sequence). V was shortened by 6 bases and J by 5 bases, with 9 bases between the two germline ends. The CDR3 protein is CASSTQGDTQYF. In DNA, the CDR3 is TGTGCCAGCAGCACTCAGGGAGATACGCAGTATTTT.

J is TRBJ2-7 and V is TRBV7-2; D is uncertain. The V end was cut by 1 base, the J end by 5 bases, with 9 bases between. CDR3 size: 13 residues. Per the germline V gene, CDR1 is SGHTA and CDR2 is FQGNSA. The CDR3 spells CASSLELIHEQYF. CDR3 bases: TGTGCCAGCAGCTTAGAACTGATCCACGAGCAGTACTTC.

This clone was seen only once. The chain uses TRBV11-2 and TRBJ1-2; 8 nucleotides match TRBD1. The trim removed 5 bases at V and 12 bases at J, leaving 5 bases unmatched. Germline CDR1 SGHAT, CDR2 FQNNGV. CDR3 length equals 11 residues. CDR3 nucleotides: TGTGCCAGCAGCCCGGGGACAGGAAACACCTTC. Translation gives CASSPGTGNTF.

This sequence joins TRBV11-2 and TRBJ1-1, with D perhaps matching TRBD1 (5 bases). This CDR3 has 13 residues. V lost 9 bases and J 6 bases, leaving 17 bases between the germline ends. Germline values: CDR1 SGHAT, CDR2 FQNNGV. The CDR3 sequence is CASRDSPSSEAFF. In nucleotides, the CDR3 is TGTGCCAGTCGCGACAGCCCTAGTTCTGAAGCTTTCTTT.